This TCR beta chain emerged from a study of blood T cell repertoires in COVID-19. Background on the study: Sites in the United States, Italy and Spain provided acute and convalescent COVID-19 samples.

CDR1 and CDR2 (germline): MDHEN, SYDVKM. Unmatched junction bases numbered 7, after V lost 6 bases and J lost 9 bases. The CDR3 spans 13 residues. Original data processing: Reference gene primer amplification gave estimated nucleated cell counts. Assay: immunoSEQ multiplex PCR; the TCRdb copy retains only in-frame clones and omits some. That table gives V, J and clone size, and the DNA gave D and trimming. The sample consists of hundreds of thousands of clones, approximately 86% of them appearing once. Sequencing was done on a sample of peripheral blood. This sequence was found in a man between 70 and 80 years old with acute or convalescent COVID-19. The chain has TRBV28 and TRBJ2-1; the match to TRBD1 covers 8 bases. CDR3 in amino acids: CASRVDRGSEQFF. The CDR3 coding sequence is TGTGCCAGCAGAGTTGACAGGGGCAGTGAGCAGTTCTTC.